Listed below are T cell receptor beta chains from one sample, sequenced in a study of T cell responses to AZD1222 COVID-19 vaccine. Profiled with immunoSEQ multiplex PCR; TCRdb holds only in-frame clones, not every one. The sample holds around 60,000 clones; around nine tenths are singletons and the top ten take 4.9%. The material sequenced was peripheral blood, taken on day 0 of AZD1222 vaccination. The receptors stem from an adult in good health. The CDR3 runs from the conserved cysteine through the conserved F or W. Fields, in order: clone size, V gene, CDR3 protein. Expanded clones are given a class, and other clones once, few, many or no size at all.

once TRBV11-2 CASKTGTGYGYTF
- TRBV3-1/TRBV3-2 CASSQARSSGNTIYF
- TRBV5-1 CASSLDAGAAGANVLTF
- TRBV6-4 CGTNYGYTF
- TRBV7-9 CASSPQGGASNQPQHF
- TRBV11-3 CASSLEQGGYNEQFF
- TRBV5-1 CASSRGLAGNQETQYF
- TRBV9 CASSRVGTYEQYF
once TRBV18 CASSPPHGPTGGNTIYF
- TRBV18 CASSRDSYNSPLHF
- TRBV27 CASSLVSGSPNYGYTF
once TRBV6-1 CASSERGEKLFF
- TRBV30 CAWSPRDYNSPLHF
- TRBV18 CASSGGSGNIQYF
- TRBV10-1 CASSQHANTGELFF
- TRBV7-2 CASSRDYFTDTQYF
- TRBV9 CASSVGLGTDYGYTF
- TRBV6-6 CASSYSQETQYF
- TRBV27 CASAGQLNSPLHF
few TRBV3-1/TRBV3-2 CASSLTPSGRTDTQYF
- TRBV5-8 CASSFGQVVNQPQHF
- TRBV2 CASSEGASNQPQHF
once TRBV5-1 CASSPQEFQETQYF
- TRBV19 CASSIQGARGGHEQFF